This record covers a single T cell receptor (beta chain). With random hexamers, reverse transcription was performed on roughly 0.5 to 1 ug of RNA. TCRdb re-analysed the immunoSEQ multiplex PCR reads in MiXCR, keeping a single row per CDR3 protein. The sample yields about 180,000 distinct CDR3 sequences, roughly 94% seen once. The sample originates from a study of CD8 T cells in Susac syndrome. Diagnostic criteria for definite or probable disease, in their recently defined form, were met by the patients with Susac syndrome. This CDR3 region has 14 residues. V was clipped by 2 bases and J by 2 bases, with 10 bases between them. The germline V gene has CDR1 SQVTM and CDR2 ANQGSEA.

V usage is TRBV29-1 and J usage is TRBJ2-1; possible D gene TRBD1, 5 bases. Sequencing was done on a sample of CD4+ T cells from PBMCs. The receptor's source is a human donor with Susac syndrome. CDR3 coding DNA: TGCAGCGTTGAAAGGCAGGGAACCTACAATGAGCAGTTCTTC. Protein sequence: CSVERQGTYNEQFF.